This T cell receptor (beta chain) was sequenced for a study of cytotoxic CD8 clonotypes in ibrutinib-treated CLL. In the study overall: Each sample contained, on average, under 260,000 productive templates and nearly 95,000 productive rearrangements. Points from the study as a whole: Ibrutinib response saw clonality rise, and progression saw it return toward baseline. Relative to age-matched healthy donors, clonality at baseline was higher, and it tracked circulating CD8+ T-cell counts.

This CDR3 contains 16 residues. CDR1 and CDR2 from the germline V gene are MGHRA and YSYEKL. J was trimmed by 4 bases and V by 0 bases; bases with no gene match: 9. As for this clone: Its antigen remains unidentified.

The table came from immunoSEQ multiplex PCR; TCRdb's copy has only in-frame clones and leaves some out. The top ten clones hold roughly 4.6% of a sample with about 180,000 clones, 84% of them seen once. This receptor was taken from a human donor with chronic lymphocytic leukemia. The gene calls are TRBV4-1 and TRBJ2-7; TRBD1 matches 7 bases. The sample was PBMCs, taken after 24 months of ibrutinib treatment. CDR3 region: CASSQDLGTAVYEQYF. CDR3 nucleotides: TGCGCCAGCAGCCAAGATCTCGGGACAGCAGTTTACGAGCAGTACTTC.